One and the same sample provided the 10 T cell receptor beta chains below, sequenced in a study of blood T cells in healthy people across ages. Next came a second PCR, run for about 6 to 12 cycles, which used a sample-barcoded 5' primer along with a J-beta primer mix. TCRdb reprocessed the 5' RACE reads via MiXCR and lists one record per CDR3 protein. The sample carries under 800,000 distinct CDR3 sequences, roughly two fifths recorded once. Sequenced input: blood. All receptors come from a woman aged 60-75 years in good health.

The chain combines TRBV27 with TRBJ2-3, with 13 bases matching TRBD2. V trimming: 6 bases; J trimming: 3 bases; junction bases outside the gene matches: 6. In germline, CDR1 is MNHEY, CDR2 SMNVEV (reference sequence). CDR3 length: 16 amino acids. CDR3 in DNA: TGTGCCAGCAGCGTGACGACTAGCGGGAGGACAGATACGCAGTATTTT. Residues: CASSVTTSGRTDTQYF.

In this sample, this clonotype turned up a few times. The chain couples TRBV2 to TRBJ2-4; 8 bases agree with TRBD1. V lost 8 bases and J lost 5; bases outside the gene matches: 8. The CDR3 has 14 amino acids. Germline lookup yields CDR1 SNHLY and CDR2 FYNNEI. DNA for the CDR3: TGTGCCAGCGCCAGGGGGCGAATTGAAAACATTCAGTACTTC. Residues: CASARGRIENIQYF.

The chain couples TRBV10-3 to TRBJ2-1; 11 positions match TRBD2. The ends lost 4 bases at V and 5 bases at J; junction bases unmatched: 10. The V gene's germline CDR1 is ENHRY and CDR2 SYGVKD. The CDR3 length is 17 residues. CDR3 nucleotide sequence: TGTGCCATCAGTGGACGTAGCGGGGGGGCCGACAACAATGAGCAGTTCTTC. It is translated as CAISGRSGGADNNEQFF.

In this sample, this clonotype turned up a few times. V is TRBV19 and J is TRBJ2-3; 7 nucleotides match TRBD2. Germline V gene sequence: CDR1 LNHDA, CDR2 SQIVND (reference sequence). The CDR3 has 14 amino acids. The J segment lost 4 bases and the V segment lost 5 bases, leaving 6 bases of the junction unmatched. The CDR3 DNA sequence: TGTGCCAGTAGTGGACGCGGACTAGCAGATACGCAGTATTTT. Translating it yields CASSGRGLADTQYF.

The chain employs TRBV29-1 and TRBJ2-3; 10 positions agree with TRBD2. The CDR3 sequence is 14 residues long. Germline trimming cut 7 bases from V and 4 bases from J; bases unmatched to any gene: 8. Germline V gives CDR1 SQVTM, CDR2 ANQGSEA. The CDR3 loop is CSGRRTSGADTQYF. In DNA, the CDR3 is TGCAGCGGCCGGAGGACTAGCGGAGCAGATACGCAGTATTTT.

This clonotype was counted only a few times. The chain combines TRBV10-3 with TRBJ2-3; D is unclear. V lost 10 bases and J lost 0, with 11 bases in between. CDR1 ENHRY and CDR2 SYGVKD come from the germline V gene. CDR3 length equals 13 residues. DNA for the CDR3: TGTGCCACCCACCCTACTAGCACAGATACGCAGTATTTT. Encoded protein: CATHPTSTDTQYF.

The chain joins TRBV20-1 to TRBJ1-5; perhaps TRBD1 as D (5 bases). Germline CDR1 is DFQATT and CDR2 is SNEGSKA (reference sequence). V gave up 4 bases and J gave up 3 bases, with 22 bases separating them. The CDR3 spans 17 residues. DNA for the CDR3: TGCAGTGCTACTCGGAATGAAAGGGGAGGGACCAATCAGCCCCAGCATTTT. Translated: CSATRNERGGTNQPQHF.

V gene TRBV7-2 combines with J gene TRBJ2-5, with D possibly matching TRBD1 (6 bases). The CDR3 consists of 14 residues. Germline assignment: CDR1 SGHTA and CDR2 FQGNSA. With 5 bases removed from V and 4 bases from J, the gap between germline ends came to 14 bases. The CDR3 spells CASSTQGSRETQYF. The CDR3 DNA is TGTGCCAGCAGCACTCAGGGGAGCCGAGAGACCCAGTACTTC.

This clonotype was observed a handful of times. An end of the junction does not agree with germline; a read error may underlie this. This chain joins TRBV7-3 and TRBJ2-7; a possible D gene is TRBD2 (5 bases). Germline CDR1 reads SGHTA; CDR2 reads FQGTGA. The CDR3 runs to 18 residues. CDR3 in amino acids: CASSLTPLAQDPTYEQYF. The CDR3 nucleotides read TGTGCCAGCAGTTTAACCCCCCTAGCTCAAGACCCGACCTACGAGCAGTACTTC.

The sample holds a few counts of this clonotype. The CDR3 region is CAISESTFINEQFF. The CDR3 coding sequence is TGTGCCATCAGTGAGTCCACCTTTATCAATGAGCAGTTCTTC. The chain combines TRBV10-3 with TRBJ2-1, with unresolved D. Germline assignment: CDR1 ENHRY and CDR2 SYGVKD. Trimming stripped 0 bases from V and 6 bases from J, with 9 bases between. The CDR3 extends over 14 amino acids.